This T cell receptor beta chain was identified during a study of shared clonotypes between healthy human individuals. V lost 4 bases and J 3 bases, leaving 17 bases between the germline ends. CDR1 SGHRS and CDR2 YFSETQ come from the germline V gene. The CDR3 runs to 15 residues. The protocol was immunoSEQ multiplex PCR, while the TCRdb copy is restricted to in-frame clones and leaves out a portion. The data show hundreds of thousands of clones, 74% seen once. This TCR came from a woman younger than 45 in good health. Sequencing was done on a sample of memory CD4+ T cells sorted from blood. Subset reported: CD45RA-negative fraction. This sequence joins TRBV5-1 and TRBJ2-7; the D call may be TRBD1 or TRBD2 (6 bases each). The CDR3 bases are TGCGCCAGCAGCCCCCGGGGCGGGACAATCTACGAGCAGTACTTC. Amino acid sequence: CASSPRGGTIYEQYF.